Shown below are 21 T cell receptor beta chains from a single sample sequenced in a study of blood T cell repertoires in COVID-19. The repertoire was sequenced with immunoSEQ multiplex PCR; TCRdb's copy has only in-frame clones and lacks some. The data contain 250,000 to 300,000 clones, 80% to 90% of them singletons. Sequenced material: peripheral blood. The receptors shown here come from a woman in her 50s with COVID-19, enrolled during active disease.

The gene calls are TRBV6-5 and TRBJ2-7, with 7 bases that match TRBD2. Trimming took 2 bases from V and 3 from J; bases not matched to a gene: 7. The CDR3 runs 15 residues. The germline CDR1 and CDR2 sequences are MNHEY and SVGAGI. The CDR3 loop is CASSYRWEGRYEQYF. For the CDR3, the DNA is TGTGCCAGCAGTTACCGGTGGGAGGGCCGCTACGAGCAGTACTTC.

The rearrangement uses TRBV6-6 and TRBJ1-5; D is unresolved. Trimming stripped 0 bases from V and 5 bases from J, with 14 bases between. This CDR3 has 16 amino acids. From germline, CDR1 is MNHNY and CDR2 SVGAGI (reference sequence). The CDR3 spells CASSYSILGRDQPQHF. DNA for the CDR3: TGTGCCAGCAGTTACTCGATTCTAGGGCGGGATCAGCCCCAGCATTTT.

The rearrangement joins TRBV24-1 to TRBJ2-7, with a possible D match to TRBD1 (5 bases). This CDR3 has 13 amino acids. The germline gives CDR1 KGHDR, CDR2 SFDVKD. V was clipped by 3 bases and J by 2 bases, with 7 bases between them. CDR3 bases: TGTGCCACCAGTGATGGGGCCACCTACGAGCAGTACTTC. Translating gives CATSDGATYEQYF.

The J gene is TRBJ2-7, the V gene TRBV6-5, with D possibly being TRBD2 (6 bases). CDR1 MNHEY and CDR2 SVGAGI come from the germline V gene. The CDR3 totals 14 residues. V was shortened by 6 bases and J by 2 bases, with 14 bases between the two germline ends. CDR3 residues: CASRVDGGTYEQYF. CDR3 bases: TGTGCCAGCAGAGTGGACGGAGGGACCTACGAGCAGTACTTC.

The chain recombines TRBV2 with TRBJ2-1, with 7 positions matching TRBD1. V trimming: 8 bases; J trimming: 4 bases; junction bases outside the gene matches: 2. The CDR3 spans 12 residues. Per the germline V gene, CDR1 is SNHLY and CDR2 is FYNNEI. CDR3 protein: CASRDSYNEQFF. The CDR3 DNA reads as TGTGCCAGCCGGGACAGTTACAATGAGCAGTTCTTC.

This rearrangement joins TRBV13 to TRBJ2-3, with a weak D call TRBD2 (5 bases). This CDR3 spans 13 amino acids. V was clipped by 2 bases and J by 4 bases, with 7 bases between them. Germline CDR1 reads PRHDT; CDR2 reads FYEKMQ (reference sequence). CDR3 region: CASSLLASDTQYF. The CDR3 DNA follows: TGTGCCAGCAGCTTATTAGCGTCAGATACGCAGTATTTT.

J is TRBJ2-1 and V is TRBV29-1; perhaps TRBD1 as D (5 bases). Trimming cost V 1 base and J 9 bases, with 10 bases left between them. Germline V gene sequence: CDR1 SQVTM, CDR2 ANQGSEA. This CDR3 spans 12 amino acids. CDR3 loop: CSVEGHQGEQFF. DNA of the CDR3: TGCAGCGTTGAAGGACACCAGGGTGAGCAGTTCTTC.

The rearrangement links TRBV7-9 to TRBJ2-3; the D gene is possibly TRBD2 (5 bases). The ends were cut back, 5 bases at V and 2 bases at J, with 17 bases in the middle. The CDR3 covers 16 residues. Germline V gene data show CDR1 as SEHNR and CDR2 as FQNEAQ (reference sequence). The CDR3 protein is CASSPRGSLSTDTQYF. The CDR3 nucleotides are TGTGCCAGCAGCCCACGGGGTAGCCTATCCACAGATACGCAGTATTTT.

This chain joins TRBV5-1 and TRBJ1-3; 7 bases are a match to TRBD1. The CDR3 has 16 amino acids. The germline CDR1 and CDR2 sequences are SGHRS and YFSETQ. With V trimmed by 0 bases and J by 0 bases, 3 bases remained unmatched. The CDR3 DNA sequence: TGCGCCAGCAGCTTGGAGGGACAGTTCTCTGGAAACACCATATATTTT. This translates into CASSLEGQFSGNTIYF.

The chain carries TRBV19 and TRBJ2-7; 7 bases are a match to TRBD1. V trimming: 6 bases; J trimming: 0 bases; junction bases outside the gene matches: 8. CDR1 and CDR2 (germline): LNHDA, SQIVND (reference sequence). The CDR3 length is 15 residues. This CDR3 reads CASSKSRQGSYEQYF. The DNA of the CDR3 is TGTGCCAGTAGCAAGTCTAGACAGGGCTCCTACGAGCAGTACTTC.

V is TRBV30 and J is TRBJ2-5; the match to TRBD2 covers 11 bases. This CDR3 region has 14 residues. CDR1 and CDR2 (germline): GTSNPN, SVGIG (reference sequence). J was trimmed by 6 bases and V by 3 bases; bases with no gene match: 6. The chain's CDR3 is CAWRGLAAVQTQYF. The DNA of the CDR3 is TGTGCCTGGAGGGGACTAGCGGCGGTCCAGACCCAGTACTTC.

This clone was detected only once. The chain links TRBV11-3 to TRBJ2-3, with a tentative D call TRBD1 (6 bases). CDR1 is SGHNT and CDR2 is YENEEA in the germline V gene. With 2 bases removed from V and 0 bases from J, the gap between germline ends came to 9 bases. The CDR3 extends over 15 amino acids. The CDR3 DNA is TGTGCCAGCAGCTTATACGGGACAAGCACAGATACGCAGTATTTT. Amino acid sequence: CASSLYGTSTDTQYF.

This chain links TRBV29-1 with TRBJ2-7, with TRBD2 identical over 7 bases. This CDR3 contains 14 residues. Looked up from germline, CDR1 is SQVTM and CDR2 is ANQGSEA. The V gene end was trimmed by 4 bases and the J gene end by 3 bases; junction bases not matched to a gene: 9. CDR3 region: CSVGGLTGIYEQYF. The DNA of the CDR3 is TGCAGCGTTGGGGGACTAACTGGGATCTACGAGCAGTACTTC.

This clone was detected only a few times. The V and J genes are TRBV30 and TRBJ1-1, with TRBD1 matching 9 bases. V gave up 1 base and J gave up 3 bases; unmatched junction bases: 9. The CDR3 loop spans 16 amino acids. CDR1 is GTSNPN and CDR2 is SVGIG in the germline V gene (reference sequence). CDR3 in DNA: TGTGCCTGGAGTGGGGTCCTCCGGACAGGGGACACTGAAGCTTTCTTT. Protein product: CAWSGVLRTGDTEAFF.

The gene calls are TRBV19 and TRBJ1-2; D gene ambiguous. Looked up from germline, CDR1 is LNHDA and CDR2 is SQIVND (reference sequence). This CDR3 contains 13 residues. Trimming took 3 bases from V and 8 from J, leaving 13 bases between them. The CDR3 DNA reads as TGTGCCAGTAGTATCCCCAATCGTCGGGGCTACACCTTC. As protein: CASSIPNRRGYTF.

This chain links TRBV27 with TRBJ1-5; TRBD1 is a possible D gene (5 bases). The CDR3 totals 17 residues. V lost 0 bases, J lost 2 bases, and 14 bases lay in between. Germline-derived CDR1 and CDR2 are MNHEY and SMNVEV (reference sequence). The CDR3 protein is CASSLSGPRLGNQPQHF. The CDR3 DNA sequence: TGTGCCAGCAGTTTATCGGGGCCGCGTCTCGGCAATCAGCCCCAGCATTTT.

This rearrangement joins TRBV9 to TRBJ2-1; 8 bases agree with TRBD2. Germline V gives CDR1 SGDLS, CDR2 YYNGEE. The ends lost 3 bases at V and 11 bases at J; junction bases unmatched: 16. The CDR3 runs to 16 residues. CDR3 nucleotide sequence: TGTGCCAGCAGCGGCACTAGCGGCACTTCTCGGTGGAAGCAGTTCTTC. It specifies CASSGTSGTSRWKQFF.

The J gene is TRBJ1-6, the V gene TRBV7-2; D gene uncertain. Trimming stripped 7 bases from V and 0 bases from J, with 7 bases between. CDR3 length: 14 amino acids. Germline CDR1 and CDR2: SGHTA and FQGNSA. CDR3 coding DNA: TGTGCCAGCACGAGGGACTCCTATAATTCACCCCTCCACTTT. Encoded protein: CASTRDSYNSPLHF.

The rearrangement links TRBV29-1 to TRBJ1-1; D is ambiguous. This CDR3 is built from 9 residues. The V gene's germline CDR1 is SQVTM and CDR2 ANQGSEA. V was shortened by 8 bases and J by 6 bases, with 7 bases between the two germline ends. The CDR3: CSTAPEAFF. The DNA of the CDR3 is TGCAGCACTGCCCCTGAAGCTTTCTTT.

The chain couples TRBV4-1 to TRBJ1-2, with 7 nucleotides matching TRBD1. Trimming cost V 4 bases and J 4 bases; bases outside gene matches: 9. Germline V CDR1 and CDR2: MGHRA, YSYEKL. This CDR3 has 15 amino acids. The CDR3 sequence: CASSRVEGQSYGYTF. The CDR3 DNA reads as TGCGCCAGCAGCCGGGTTGAGGGACAGTCCTATGGCTACACCTTC.

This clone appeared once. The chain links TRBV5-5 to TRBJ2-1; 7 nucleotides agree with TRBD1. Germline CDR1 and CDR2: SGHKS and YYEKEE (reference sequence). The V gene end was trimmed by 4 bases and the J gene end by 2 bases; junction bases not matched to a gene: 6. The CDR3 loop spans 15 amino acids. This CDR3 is CASSPGTATYNEQFF. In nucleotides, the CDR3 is TGTGCCAGCAGCCCCGGGACAGCAACCTACAATGAGCAGTTCTTC. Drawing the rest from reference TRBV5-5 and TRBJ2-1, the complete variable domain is DAGVTQSPTHLIKTRGQQVTLRCSPISGHKSVSWYQQVLGQGPQFIFQYYEKEERGRGNFPDRFSARQFPNYSSELNVNALLLGDSALYLCASSPGTATYNEQFFGPGTRLTVL.